The 5 T cell receptor beta chains below were found in one sample sequenced in a study of response to subunit inactivated influenza vaccine. In TCRdb, the RT-PCR reads were re-called with MiXCR into one record per CDR3 protein. The sample has hundreds of thousands of distinct CDR3 sequences; just over 20% are singletons. Sequencing was performed on PBMCs from blood, taken less than 22 months after vaccination. These receptors all come from a man aged 45 to 70 who received an inactivated influenza vaccine.

V and J are TRBV12-3 or TRBV12-4 and TRBJ1-1, with D possibly TRBD1 on 5 matching bases. The germline V and J ends were trimmed by 6 bases and 6 bases, with 11 bases remaining between them. The CDR3 is made up of 12 amino acids. As DNA, the CDR3 is TGTGCCAGCAGAATGGGACGGGCTGAAGCTTTCTTT. Amino acid sequence: CASRMGRAEAFF.

This clonotype was seen ten or more times. The chain employs TRBV2 and TRBJ1-5, with TRBD1 matching over 7 bases. The germline V gene encodes CDR1 SNHLY and CDR2 FYNNEI. The CDR3 is 15 amino acids. Germline trimming cut 6 bases from V and 2 bases from J; bases unmatched to any gene: 7. This CDR3 reads CASSGRTGGNQPQHF. The CDR3, as DNA: TGTGCCAGCAGCGGGCGGACAGGCGGCAATCAGCCCCAGCATTTT.

This clonotype appeared a few times. V gene TRBV20-1 combines with J gene TRBJ1-5; 7 nucleotides match TRBD1. Germline V CDR1 and CDR2: DFQATT, SNEGSKA (reference sequence). The J segment lost 3 bases and the V segment lost 3 bases, leaving 5 bases of the junction unmatched. CDR3 length: 14 residues. The CDR3: CSASRGQPNQPQHF. The CDR3 bases are TGCAGTGCTAGCCGGGGACAGCCCAATCAGCCCCAGCATTTT.

The genes are TRBV10-3 and TRBJ2-3; no definite D call. The CDR3 sequence is 14 residues long. The germline V gene encodes CDR1 ENHRY and CDR2 SYGVKD. Trimming stripped 1 base from V and 0 bases from J, with 5 bases between. The chain's CDR3 is CAISELLSTDTQYF. The DNA of the CDR3 is TGTGCCATCAGTGAGTTGCTGAGCACAGATACGCAGTATTTT.

This clonotype occurred many times. This sequence joins TRBV19 and TRBJ2-1, with 8 bases identical to TRBD2. V lost 1 base to trimming and J lost 6 bases; unmatched junction nucleotides: 2. CDR1 and CDR2 (germline): LNHDA, SQIVND (reference sequence). The CDR3 sequence is 14 residues long. In DNA, the CDR3 is TGTGCCAGTAGTATAGGGACTAGCCCCAATGAGCAGTTCTTC. Protein product: CASSIGTSPNEQFF.